This T cell receptor (beta chain) stems from a study of shared clonotypes between healthy human individuals. Using immunoSEQ multiplex PCR, the repertoire was profiled, and TCRdb retains in-frame clones only, with some absent. Of about 870,000 clones listed, 85% to 95% are singletons. Terminally differentiated effector memory CD45RA+ cells were excluded by CCR7 positive selection of CD45RO-negative cells. This CDR3 contains 14 residues. Germline assignment: CDR1 SGHVS and CDR2 FNYEAQ. Trimming took 3 bases from V and 4 from J; bases not matched to a gene: 5. The TCR sequence derives from a young man in good health. The sequencing sample was made of naive CD8+ T cells sorted from blood. The chain links TRBV7-6 to TRBJ2-7; the match to TRBD2 covers 8 bases. CDR3 sequence: CASSLATGGYEQYF. The CDR3 nucleotides read TGTGCCAGCAGCTTGGCGACGGGAGGGTACGAGCAGTACTTC.